These T cell receptor beta chains were read from a single sample in a study of cytomegalovirus exposure and HLA in healthy donors. The data were produced by immunoSEQ multiplex PCR, yet TCRdb's version contains in-frame clones alone and is incomplete. The sample carries about 190,000 clones, around 87% recorded once. Sequencing used PBMCs. The receptors shown here come from a man under 40 in good health and CMV-seronegative. The CDR3 runs from the conserved cysteine through the conserved F or W. The D gene is left open where the match is weak. Size values are once, few and many counts, or a class for expanded clones, and some rows have none.

v_call: TRBV2; d_call: TRBD2; j_call: TRBJ2-3; clone_size: .; cdr3_aa: CASSSPSGANTDTQYF; cdr3_nt: TGTGCCAGCAGTTCCCCTAGCGGGGCGAACACAGATACGCAGTATTTT
v_call: TRBV6-4; d_call: TRBD1; j_call: TRBJ2-1; clone_size: medium-sized; cdr3_aa: CASGGQGASEQFF; cdr3_nt: TGTGCCAGCGGAGGACAGGGGGCTTCTGAGCAGTTCTTC
v_call: TRBV29-1; d_call: .; j_call: TRBJ1-1; clone_size: .; cdr3_aa: CSVEGGSF; cdr3_nt: TGCAGCGTTGAAGGGGGCAGCTTT
v_call: TRBV7-2; d_call: .; j_call: TRBJ1-1; clone_size: .; cdr3_aa: CASSLLSDTEAFF; cdr3_nt: TGTGCCAGCAGCTTACTGTCGGACACTGAAGCTTTCTTT
v_call: TRBV15; d_call: .; j_call: TRBJ1-3; clone_size: .; cdr3_aa: CATTLGSGNTIYF; cdr3_nt: TGTGCCACCACGCTCGGCTCTGGAAACACCATATATTTT
v_call: TRBV28; d_call: .; j_call: TRBJ1-2; clone_size: once; cdr3_aa: CASSLGAAYGYTF; cdr3_nt: TGTGCCAGCAGTTTAGGGGCAGCCTATGGCTACACCTTC
v_call: TRBV5-1; d_call: TRBD1; j_call: TRBJ2-7; clone_size: .; cdr3_aa: CASSLPGQGAEQYF; cdr3_nt: TGCGCCAGCAGCTTGCCGGGACAGGGGGCCGAGCAGTACTTC
v_call: TRBV7-2; d_call: .; j_call: TRBJ2-7; clone_size: .; cdr3_aa: CASSLPAGASSYEQYF; cdr3_nt: TGTGCCAGCAGCTTACCGGCGGGGGCCAGCTCCTACGAGCAGTACTTC
v_call: TRBV13; d_call: TRBD2; j_call: TRBJ2-6; clone_size: once; cdr3_aa: CASSLPSSGLEGSGANVLTF; cdr3_nt: TGTGCCAGCAGCCTCCCCTCCTCGGGACTAGAGGGCTCTGGGGCCAACGTCCTGACTTTC
v_call: TRBV29-1; d_call: .; j_call: TRBJ2-5; clone_size: .; cdr3_aa: CSVLWQQETQYF; cdr3_nt: TGCAGCGTTTTGTGGCAGCAAGAGACCCAGTACTTC
v_call: TRBV5-6; d_call: TRBD1; j_call: TRBJ1-3; clone_size: .; cdr3_aa: CASSWGTGGGFGNTIYF; cdr3_nt: TGTGCCAGCAGCTGGGGGACAGGGGGCGGCTTTGGAAACACCATATATTTT
v_call: TRBV18; d_call: .; j_call: TRBJ2-5; clone_size: .; cdr3_aa: CASSPGTLQETQYF; cdr3_nt: TGTGCCAGCTCACCAGGGACACTCCAAGAGACCCAGTACTTC
v_call: TRBV15; d_call: TRBD1; j_call: TRBJ1-1; clone_size: .; cdr3_aa: CATGGFEGAKTEAFF; cdr3_nt: TGTGCCACCGGGGGGTTCGAGGGGGCGAAGACTGAAGCTTTCTTT
v_call: TRBV19; d_call: TRBD2; j_call: TRBJ2-1; clone_size: .; cdr3_aa: CASSMPRGGSLDNEQFF; cdr3_nt: TGTGCCAGTAGTATGCCCCGGGGGGGGTCCTTGGACAATGAGCAGTTCTTC
v_call: TRBV7-2; d_call: TRBD1; j_call: TRBJ2-7; clone_size: .; cdr3_aa: CASSLAGDRIYEQYF; cdr3_nt: TGTGCCAGCAGCTTAGCGGGGGACAGGATCTACGAGCAGTACTTC
v_call: TRBV5-1; d_call: TRBD1; j_call: TRBJ1-1; clone_size: .; cdr3_aa: CASSVQTGESITEAFF; cdr3_nt: TGCGCCAGCAGCGTTCAGACAGGGGAGAGTATCACTGAAGCTTTCTTT
v_call: TRBV12-5; d_call: .; j_call: TRBJ2-3; clone_size: few; cdr3_aa: CASGSERDTQYF; cdr3_nt: TGTGCTAGTGGTTCGGAGAGAGATACGCAGTATTTT
v_call: TRBV7-8; d_call: .; j_call: TRBJ2-3; clone_size: few; cdr3_aa: CASSLSRDTDTQYF; cdr3_nt: TGTGCCAGCAGCTTATCGCGTGACACAGATACGCAGTATTTT
v_call: TRBV25-1; d_call: .; j_call: TRBJ1-1; clone_size: .; cdr3_aa: CASSGGDRALNTEAFF; cdr3_nt: TGTGCCAGCAGTGGGGGGGACCGAGCGCTGAACACTGAAGCTTTCTTT
v_call: TRBV27; d_call: .; j_call: TRBJ1-4; clone_size: .; cdr3_aa: CASSSIATNEKLFF; cdr3_nt: TGTGCCAGCAGTTCCATTGCAACTAATGAAAAACTGTTTTTT
v_call: TRBV5-4; d_call: .; j_call: TRBJ2-5; clone_size: .; cdr3_aa: CASSSMKTPQVETQYF; cdr3_nt: TGTGCCAGCAGCTCGATGAAGACTCCACAGGTGGAGACCCAGTACTTC
v_call: TRBV5-8; d_call: TRBD2; j_call: TRBJ2-1; clone_size: once; cdr3_aa: CASSWAGSGVYNEQFF; cdr3_nt: TGTGCCAGCAGCTGGGCGGGTAGCGGGGTCTACAATGAGCAGTTCTTC
v_call: TRBV18; d_call: TRBD1; j_call: TRBJ2-7; clone_size: .; cdr3_aa: CASSPNRGRYEQYF; cdr3_nt: TGTGCCAGCTCACCGAACAGGGGGCGATACGAGCAGTACTTC
v_call: TRBV19; d_call: TRBD2; j_call: TRBJ2-1; clone_size: .; cdr3_aa: CASSIVLGTSGGYNEQFF; cdr3_nt: TGTGCCAGTAGTATCGTTCTTGGGACTAGCGGGGGCTACAATGAGCAGTTCTTC
v_call: TRBV19; d_call: .; j_call: TRBJ1-5; clone_size: .; cdr3_aa: CASTETWDFNQPQHF; cdr3_nt: TGTGCCAGTACCGAAACGTGGGACTTTAATCAGCCCCAGCATTTT
v_call: TRBV5-1; d_call: .; j_call: TRBJ2-6; clone_size: .; cdr3_aa: CASSLAGNSGANVLTF; cdr3_nt: TGCGCCAGCAGCTTGGCCGGGAACTCTGGGGCCAACGTCCTGACTTTC
v_call: TRBV19; d_call: TRBD1; j_call: TRBJ2-1; clone_size: .; cdr3_aa: CASRAGQGDNEQFF; cdr3_nt: TGTGCCAGTAGGGCGGGACAGGGTGACAATGAGCAGTTCTTC
v_call: TRBV4-2; d_call: .; j_call: TRBJ2-1; clone_size: .; cdr3_aa: CASSHVLPEQFF; cdr3_nt: TGTGCCAGCAGCCACGTGCTACCCGAGCAGTTCTTC
v_call: TRBV6-5; d_call: TRBD1; j_call: TRBJ2-1; clone_size: .; cdr3_aa: CASSQRDRVNEQFF; cdr3_nt: TGTGCCAGCAGTCAAAGGGACAGGGTCAATGAGCAGTTCTTC
v_call: TRBV10-3; d_call: TRBD2; j_call: TRBJ2-3; clone_size: .; cdr3_aa: CAIGEGTTSTDTQYF; cdr3_nt: TGTGCCATCGGGGAAGGGACTACTAGCACAGATACGCAGTATTTT
v_call: TRBV6-4; d_call: .; j_call: TRBJ2-4; clone_size: few; cdr3_aa: CASSVPDRMAKNIQYF; cdr3_nt: TGTGCCAGCAGTGTCCCGGACAGAATGGCCAAAAACATTCAGTACTTC
v_call: TRBV6-5; d_call: TRBD1; j_call: TRBJ2-7; clone_size: once; cdr3_aa: CASTLRTGHYEQYF; cdr3_nt: TGTGCCAGCACCCTTAGGACAGGCCACTACGAGCAGTACTTC
v_call: TRBV7-9; d_call: TRBD1; j_call: TRBJ1-2; clone_size: .; cdr3_aa: CASRSDRGLTGYTF; cdr3_nt: TGTGCCAGCAGATCGGACAGGGGATTGACTGGCTACACCTTC
v_call: TRBV4-1; d_call: .; j_call: TRBJ1-2; clone_size: .; cdr3_aa: CASSQAQGYGYTF; cdr3_nt: TGCGCCAGCAGCCAAGCACAGGGCTATGGCTACACCTTC
v_call: TRBV2; d_call: .; j_call: TRBJ1-5; clone_size: .; cdr3_aa: CASSGTRSRGGDVQPQHF; cdr3_nt: TGTGCCAGCAGTGGCACCAGGTCGAGGGGGGGTGACGTTCAGCCCCAGCATTTT
v_call: TRBV6-5; d_call: .; j_call: TRBJ1-2; clone_size: few; cdr3_aa: CASTPGHLYGYTF; cdr3_nt: TGTGCCAGCACCCCGGGACATCTCTATGGCTACACCTTC
v_call: TRBV7-8; d_call: TRBD2; j_call: TRBJ2-1; clone_size: .; cdr3_aa: CASSSPTSGRAQGYNEQFF; cdr3_nt: TGTGCCAGCAGCTCACCGACTAGCGGGAGGGCCCAAGGCTACAATGAGCAGTTCTTC
v_call: TRBV13; d_call: .; j_call: TRBJ1-3; clone_size: .; cdr3_aa: CASSPGTGPTYSGNTIYF; cdr3_nt: TGTGCCAGCAGCCCCGGAACAGGCCCAACGTACTCTGGAAACACCATATATTTT
v_call: TRBV6-1; d_call: TRBD1; j_call: TRBJ2-7; clone_size: .; cdr3_aa: CASSEDRVRYEQYF; cdr3_nt: TGTGCCAGCAGTGAGGACAGGGTACGCTACGAGCAGTACTTC
v_call: TRBV6-1; d_call: .; j_call: TRBJ1-1; clone_size: few; cdr3_aa: CASSRTGYTEAFF; cdr3_nt: TGTGCCAGCAGCCGAACAGGTTACACTGAAGCTTTCTTT
v_call: TRBV4-3; d_call: TRBD1; j_call: TRBJ1-4; clone_size: .; cdr3_aa: CASSHRTGDEKLFF; cdr3_nt: TGCGCCAGCAGCCACCGGACAGGGGATGAAAAACTGTTTTTT
v_call: TRBV2; d_call: TRBD1; j_call: TRBJ2-2; clone_size: once; cdr3_aa: CASSAGQGHTGELFF; cdr3_nt: TGTGCCAGCAGTGCGGGACAGGGGCACACCGGGGAGCTGTTTTTT
v_call: TRBV19; d_call: .; j_call: TRBJ1-6; clone_size: .; cdr3_aa: CASSPGQGRDSPLHF; cdr3_nt: TGTGCCAGTAGCCCGGGGCAGGGGCGCGACTCACCCCTCCACTTT
v_call: TRBV25-1; d_call: .; j_call: TRBJ2-3; clone_size: .; cdr3_aa: CASSIPGGTDTQYF; cdr3_nt: TGTGCCAGCAGTATCCCAGGGGGCACAGATACGCAGTATTTT
v_call: TRBV18; d_call: TRBD1; j_call: TRBJ2-4; clone_size: .; cdr3_aa: CASSLRTGGVWDIQYF; cdr3_nt: TGTGCCAGCTCACTAAGGACAGGGGGAGTTTGGGACATTCAGTACTTC
v_call: TRBV7-6; d_call: TRBD1; j_call: TRBJ1-4; clone_size: .; cdr3_aa: CASKPGTGTREKLFF; cdr3_nt: TGTGCCAGCAAACCCGGGACAGGGACGCGTGAAAAACTGTTTTTT
v_call: TRBV6-5; d_call: .; j_call: TRBJ2-7; clone_size: .; cdr3_aa: CASCSSGMDYEQYF; cdr3_nt: TGTGCCAGCTGCTCATCCGGGATGGACTACGAGCAGTACTTC
v_call: TRBV7-9; d_call: .; j_call: TRBJ2-1; clone_size: .; cdr3_aa: CSSSTKTSSYNEQFF; cdr3_nt: TGTTCCAGCAGCACCAAGACTAGCTCCTACAATGAGCAGTTCTTC
v_call: TRBV27; d_call: .; j_call: TRBJ2-7; clone_size: .; cdr3_aa: CASSLLGRGYEQYF; cdr3_nt: TGTGCCAGCAGTTTACTTGGTAGAGGCTACGAGCAGTACTTC
v_call: TRBV7-9; d_call: .; j_call: TRBJ1-4; clone_size: .; cdr3_aa: CASSSGRGKLFF; cdr3_nt: TGTGCCAGCAGCTCGGGGAGGGGAAAACTGTTTTTT
v_call: TRBV4-1; d_call: .; j_call: TRBJ1-1; clone_size: .; cdr3_aa: CASSPYYGVSTEAFF; cdr3_nt: TGCGCCAGCAGTCCCTACTACGGGGTGAGCACTGAAGCTTTCTTT
v_call: TRBV19; d_call: TRBD2; j_call: TRBJ2-7; clone_size: .; cdr3_aa: CASSEIAGLSYEQYF; cdr3_nt: TGTGCCAGTAGTGAAATAGCGGGACTCTCCTACGAGCAGTACTTC
v_call: TRBV18; d_call: .; j_call: TRBJ2-5; clone_size: .; cdr3_aa: CASSPVQETQYF; cdr3_nt: TGTGCCAGCTCACCCGTCCAAGAGACCCAGTACTTC